One TCR beta chain is described in this entry. Its antigen is not identified. The CDR3 sequence is 15 residues long. The germline CDR1 and CDR2 sequences are SGDLS and YYNGEE. The data originate from a study of T cells expressing NK-cell markers. Whole-study findings and limits: Each of six donors carried dominant NKG2C+ clonotypes accounting for roughly 1.0-8% of CD8+ T cells. Similarly, these clonotypes led the CD3+CD56-NKG2C+ fraction as well in a few donors.

TCRdb re-called the 5' RACE reads and gives one entry per CDR3 protein, without DNA. The repertoire table contains roughly 180,000 distinct CDR3 sequences. The chain couples TRBV9 to TRBJ2-1; the D gene TCRdb calls, TRBD1, cannot be checked with no DNA. Source material: blood T cells: a sorted CD56 or NKG2C T cell subset, CD4+ or CD8+ T cells, or bulk PBMC T cells (not recorded which). This TCR was recovered from a woman between 18 and 70 years old in good health. The CDR3 is CASSVSGGPENEQFF.